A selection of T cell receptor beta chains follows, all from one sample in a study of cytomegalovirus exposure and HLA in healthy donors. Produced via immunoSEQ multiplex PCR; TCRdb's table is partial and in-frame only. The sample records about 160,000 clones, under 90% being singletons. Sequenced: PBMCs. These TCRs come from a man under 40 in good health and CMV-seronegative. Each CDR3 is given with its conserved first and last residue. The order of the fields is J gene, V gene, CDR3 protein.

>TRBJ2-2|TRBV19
CASSIHTAGELFF
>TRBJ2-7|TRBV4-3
CASSRGQGEPYEQYF
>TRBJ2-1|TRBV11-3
CASSLREPVNEQFF
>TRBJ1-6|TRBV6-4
CASSQGLVNSPLHF
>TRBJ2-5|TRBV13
CASSLETGGDETQYF
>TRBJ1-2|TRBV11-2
CASSLPTGVGGYGYTF
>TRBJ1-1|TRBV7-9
CATNRRDDTEAFF
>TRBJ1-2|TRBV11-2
CASSFLLDFYGYTF
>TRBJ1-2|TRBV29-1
CSVVEGTSGYTF
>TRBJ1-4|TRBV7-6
CASSLAPAGNEKLFF
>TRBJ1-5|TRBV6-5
CASSTQGGQPQHF
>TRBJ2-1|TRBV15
CATSDWREAADEQFF
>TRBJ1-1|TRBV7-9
CASSFHTGTNTEAFF
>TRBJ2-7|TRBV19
CASGVGGEQYF
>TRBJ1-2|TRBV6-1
CASSEQRYGYTF
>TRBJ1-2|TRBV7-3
CASSWDSTNYGYTF
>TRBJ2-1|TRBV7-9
CASSFARGGEQFF
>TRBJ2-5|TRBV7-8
CASSFSSGIVGDQETQYF